Listed below are T cell receptor beta chains from one sample, sequenced in a study of B cell selection in AIRE deficiency. Sequencing was performed with immunoSEQ multiplex PCR; in TCRdb, only in-frame clones are kept and a portion is missing. Counted here are around 20,000 clones, approximately 94% occurring once; the ten biggest clones make up roughly 0.9%. Material for sequencing was CD4+CD25+ Tregs sorted from PBMCs. The receptors originated from a human donor in good health. Both conserved end residues are part of each CDR3. D genes are given only for firm matches. For some rows the clone size is stated as once, few or many, or as a class when expanded; others skip it.

clone size	V gene	J gene	D gene	CDR3 DNA	CDR3 protein
NA	TRBV4-2	TRBJ2-3	NA	TGTGCCAGCAGCCCTCAATTGGGAGGCGGAGGGACAGATACGCAGTATTTT	CASSPQLGGGGTDTQYF
NA	TRBV5-1	TRBJ2-1	TRBD2	TGCGCCAGCAGCTTGGGGGGCGGGAGCTCCTACAATGAGCAGTTCTTC	CASSLGGGSSYNEQFF
NA	TRBV28	TRBJ2-1	NA	TGTGCCAGCCAAGAGGGGTACAATGAGCAGTTCTTC	CASQEGYNEQFF
NA	TRBV6-6	TRBJ2-4	NA	TGTGCCAGCAGTTACTCACCCGGGGCCGGCAAAAACATTCAGTACTTC	CASSYSPGAGKNIQYF
NA	TRBV7-2	TRBJ2-1	NA	TGTGCCAGCAGCTTAAAGGCCGCCTACAATGAGCAGTTCTTC	CASSLKAAYNEQFF
NA	TRBV5-1	TRBJ1-1	TRBD1	TGCGCCAGCAGCTTGGCCAGGGGGCAGCCCTCGACGAACACTGAAGCTTTCTTT	CASSLARGQPSTNTEAFF
NA	TRBV7-2	TRBJ1-6	TRBD1	TGTGCCAGCAGCCCGGGACAGGGGACCTTATCACCCCTCCACTTT	CASSPGQGTLSPLHF
NA	TRBV5-1	TRBJ1-6	NA	TGCGCCAGCAGCCTGTCAAGACAGGTTGGGAGTTCACCCCTCCACTTT	CASSLSRQVGSSPLHF
NA	TRBV10-3	TRBJ1-2	NA	TGTGCCATCAGTGGTCAAATGACAGGCGGTGGCTACACCTTC	CAISGQMTGGGYTF
once	TRBV9	TRBJ1-2	NA	TGTGCCAGCAGCGCCGACTTCGCAACCTTTACCGGGACCTTC	CASSADFATFTGTF
NA	TRBV7-2	TRBJ2-3	TRBD2	TGTGCCAGCAGCTTCCTAGGGACTAGCGGGAGAGCGACAGATACGCAGTATTTT	CASSFLGTSGRATDTQYF
once	TRBV5-1	TRBJ1-1	NA	TGCGCCAGCAGCTTGGATCGGGCACGCACTGAAGCTTTCTTT	CASSLDRARTEAFF
once	TRBV29-1	TRBJ2-3	TRBD1	TGCAGCGTTTTGCGGACAGGGCGTACAGATACGCAGTATTTT	CSVLRTGRTDTQYF
once	TRBV6-6	TRBJ2-7	TRBD1	TGTGCCAGCAGTTACTCGACAGGGGGGTCCTACGAGCAGTACTTC	CASSYSTGGSYEQYF
NA	TRBV18	TRBJ2-3	TRBD2	TGTGCCAGCTCACCGGTGGCGGGAGGGCGAGATACGCAGTATTTT	CASSPVAGGRDTQYF
NA	TRBV2	TRBJ2-7	TRBD2	TGTGCCAGCAGTGGGGGAAGGCCCAGCGGGAGGCCCCTGCGGGACGAGCAGTACTTC	CASSGGRPSGRPLRDEQYF
NA	TRBV18	TRBJ1-2	NA	TGTGCCAGCTCACCACCGTCGGAGGCCTATGGCTACACCTTC	CASSPPSEAYGYTF
NA	TRBV28	TRBJ2-7	TRBD2	TGTGCCAGCAGTCCGAGCGGGAGCCCTCCCTACGAGCAGTACTTC	CASSPSGSPPYEQYF
NA	TRBV29-1	TRBJ2-3	NA	TGCAGCGTAGAGCTGGGACCCACAGATACGCAGTATTTT	CSVELGPTDTQYF
once	TRBV5-1	TRBJ2-1	TRBD2	TGCGCCAGCAGCTTCCCCCCCGGGACTAGCGTCTACAATGAGCAGTTCTTC	CASSFPPGTSVYNEQFF
NA	TRBV7-9	TRBJ2-7	TRBD2	TGTGCCAGCAGCTTATTAGGACTAGCGGGAGTGGGCGAGCAGTACTTC	CASSLLGLAGVGEQYF
NA	TRBV9	TRBJ2-3	TRBD2	TGTGCCAGCAGCGTAGGGACTAGCGGTCGCACAGATACGCAGTATTTT	CASSVGTSGRTDTQYF
few	TRBV7-9	TRBJ2-7	NA	TGTGCCAGCAGCTCCGGACGCTACGAGCAGTACTTC	CASSSGRYEQYF
NA	TRBV28	TRBJ2-7	NA	TGTGCCAGCAGTTCCGCGGGACTTGGAGGGCCATCCCCCTACGAGCAGTACTTC	CASSSAGLGGPSPYEQYF
once	TRBV5-1	TRBJ2-7	NA	TGCGCCAGCAGCCCGAGGGGCCCGGGTTATTCCTACGAGCAGTACTTC	CASSPRGPGYSYEQYF
NA	TRBV6-5	TRBJ2-7	NA	TGTGCCAGCAGTTACTCGGTGAAGGGATCAAAAGAGCAGTACTTC	CASSYSVKGSKEQYF
NA	TRBV21-1	TRBJ2-3	NA	TGTGCCAGCAGCAAGGGGACGGCCACAGATACGCAGTATTTT	CASSKGTATDTQYF
NA	TRBV18	TRBJ1-2	NA	TGTGCCAGCTCACCTCGAGCAGAGGGAGGCTACACCTTC	CASSPRAEGGYTF
NA	TRBV6-4	TRBJ2-1	TRBD2	TGTGCCAGCAGGAGGGACCTTGGGGGACTAGGATCGTTTTACAATGAGCAGTTCTTC	CASRRDLGGLGSFYNEQFF
NA	TRBV29-1	TRBJ2-5	TRBD1	TGCAGCGCAAGGGACAGCTTAGAGACCCAGTACTTC	CSARDSLETQYF
NA	TRBV28	TRBJ1-2	TRBD1	TGTGCCAGCAGCCCGGGACAGGGTTATGGCTACACCTTC	CASSPGQGYGYTF
NA	TRBV28	TRBJ2-1	TRBD2	TGTGCCAGCAGTCGGACTAGCGGGAGGGCAGAGAATGAGCAGTTCTTC	CASSRTSGRAENEQFF
NA	TRBV5-4	TRBJ2-3	TRBD1	TGTGCCAGCAGCTCCACAGGGGCGGTAACAGATACGCAGTATTTT	CASSSTGAVTDTQYF
NA	TRBV10-3	TRBJ1-2	NA	TGTGCCATCAGTGTTCCCTCGACAGGACCTGCTAACTATGGCTACACCTTC	CAISVPSTGPANYGYTF
NA	TRBV10-3	TRBJ2-7	TRBD1	TGTGCCATCAGCAGACAGGGCGGCGAGCAGTACTTC	CAISRQGGEQYF
NA	TRBV2	TRBJ2-1	NA	TGTGCCAGCAGTGAAAGGACACTTAACAATGAGCAGTTCTTC	CASSERTLNNEQFF
NA	TRBV4-2	TRBJ2-1	TRBD1	TGTGCCAGCAGCCGCGGCCCTCAGGGGACAGGTGGTTACAATGAGCAGTTCTTC	CASSRGPQGTGGYNEQFF
NA	TRBV6-6	TRBJ1-5	NA	TGTGCCAGCAGTAGAGGGACGACCACCCTTCAGCCCCAGCATTTT	CASSRGTTTLQPQHF
NA	TRBV2	TRBJ1-1	TRBD1	TGTGCCAGCACCACAGGGGGGCCCGGTGAAGCTTTCTTT	CASTTGGPGEAFF
NA	TRBV19	TRBJ2-1	TRBD1	TGTGCCAGTAAGCGGACAGGGGGGCGGAATGAGCAGTTCTTC	CASKRTGGRNEQFF
NA	TRBV5-4	TRBJ1-1	NA	TGTGCCAGCAGCTTGATGTGGTCCGCTGAAGCTTTCTTT	CASSLMWSAEAFF
NA	TRBV11-1	TRBJ1-2	NA	TGTGCCAGCAGCGTCCAGGGGCGGCGGTACTATGGCTACACCTTC	CASSVQGRRYYGYTF
few	TRBV6-6	TRBJ2-7	TRBD1	TGTGCCAGCAGTTACTCCAGGGACAGGGGCTACGAGCAGTACTTC	CASSYSRDRGYEQYF
medium-sized	TRBV2	TRBJ1-2	TRBD1	TGTGCCAGCAGTGCAGGGACAGGTTACAACTATGGCTACACCTTC	CASSAGTGYNYGYTF
NA	TRBV27	TRBJ1-1	NA	TGTGCCAGCAGTTTATACACAGAGAACACTGAAGCTTTCTTT	CASSLYTENTEAFF
NA	TRBV4-2	TRBJ2-4	TRBD2	TGTGCCAGCAGCCAGGTGACTAGCGGACTAGCCAAAAACATTCAGTACTTC	CASSQVTSGLAKNIQYF
NA	TRBV2	TRBJ1-5	NA	TGTGCCTCCCAGGGGCGGGGAGGCCATCAGCCCCAGCATTTT	CASQGRGGHQPQHF
NA	TRBV23-1	TRBJ1-5	NA	TGCGCCAGCAGTCAAGAGGGGGGGGAAGATCAGCCCCAGCATTTT	CASSQEGGEDQPQHF
NA	TRBV11-2	TRBJ1-6	NA	TGTGCCAGCAGTTTTACAGGGACCAATTCACCCCTCCACTTT	CASSFTGTNSPLHF
NA	TRBV28	TRBJ2-1	TRBD2	TGTGCCAGCAGTCTCCCCTCGGGGGGGTGGACCGGGTCCTACAATGAGCAGTTCTTC	CASSLPSGGWTGSYNEQFF
NA	TRBV7-6	TRBJ2-7	NA	TGTGCCAGCAGCTTACGGGAACCCCCCTACGAGCAGTACTTC	CASSLREPPYEQYF
NA	TRBV19	TRBJ2-4	NA	TGTGCCAGTAGCCCCGGAGTGGGGAATCAGTACTTC	CASSPGVGNQYF
NA	TRBV11-2	TRBJ2-7	TRBD2	TGTGCCAGCGCCGGGACTAGCGGGATTTACGAGCAGTACTTC	CASAGTSGIYEQYF
NA	TRBV6-1	TRBJ2-7	TRBD1	TGTGCCACCCATGGGACAGTCTACGAGCAGTACTTC	CATHGTVYEQYF
NA	TRBV20-1	TRBJ2-7	TRBD1	TGCAGTGCATCAAACAGGGGCGAGCAGTACTTC	CSASNRGEQYF
NA	TRBV18	TRBJ2-7	TRBD2	TGTGCCAGCTCACCACAAACCGCGGGGGTTGGCTACGAGCAGTACTTC	CASSPQTAGVGYEQYF
NA	TRBV27	TRBJ1-5	NA	TGTGCCAGCAGTCCCCGGGCAGGGTCGTTTCAGCCCCAGCATTTT	CASSPRAGSFQPQHF
NA	TRBV25-1	TRBJ1-1	NA	TGTGCCAGCACCCAGGGTGAGAACACTGAAGCTTTCTTT	CASTQGENTEAFF
NA	TRBV5-4	TRBJ2-1	NA	TGTGCCAGCAGCTTGCACCTCAGCAATGAGCAGTTCTTC	CASSLHLSNEQFF